Each of the 2 T cell receptor beta chains below was sequenced from the same sample in a study of shared clonotypes between healthy human individuals. Only CD45RO-negative cells positively selected for CCR7 counted as naive CD8 cells, so terminally differentiated effector memory CD45RA+ cells were excluded. TCRdb's copy holds only in-frame clones and misses some; the assay was immunoSEQ multiplex PCR. Of about 700,000 clones listed, under 95% are singletons. Sequences were obtained from naive CD8+ T cells sorted from blood. The source of these receptors is a man under 40 in good health.

The chain couples TRBV7-6 to TRBJ1-1, with D tentatively TRBD1 (6 bases). V was pared by 3 bases and J by 0 bases, with 14 bases between. Per the germline V gene, CDR1 is SGHVS and CDR2 is FNYEAQ. The CDR3 runs to 16 residues. DNA for the CDR3: TGTGCCAGCAGCTTCGAGGGGGGCAGCATGAACACTGAAGCTTTCTTT. Protein sequence: CASSFEGGSMNTEAFF.

This clone was picked up one time. The rearrangement uses TRBV5-6 and TRBJ2-3; D unresolved. The V end was cut by 4 bases, the J end by 4 bases, with 13 bases between. Germline CDR1 reads SGHDT; CDR2 reads YYEEEE. The CDR3 has 14 amino acids. The CDR3, as DNA: TGTGCCAGCAGCATTGTAACAGAAGCAGATACGCAGTATTTT. Its translation: CASSIVTEADTQYF. Together with reference TRBV5-6 and TRBJ2-3, the CDR3 gives the full variable domain: DAGVTQSPTHLIKTRGQQVTLRCSPKSGHDTVSWYQQALGQGPQFIFQYYEEEERQRGNFPDRFSGHQFPNYSSELNVNALLLGDSALYLCASSIVTEADTQYFGPGTRLTVL.